This T cell receptor beta chain was found in a study of blood T cell repertoires in COVID-19. Looking at the study overall: Sources were T cells, B-cell-depleted T cells, or PBMCs; the material itself was cDNA or gDNA.

Living in 24 US areas, the participants were between 18 and 89 years of age. Grouping used clinical history reported by participants in a survey and questionnaire. Original processing methods: Amplification with reference gene primers provided the estimates of nucleated cell counts. Assay used: immunoSEQ multiplex PCR; TCRdb lists only in-frame clones, some missing. V and J calls and clone size follow that table, whereas D and trimming were derived from the DNA. The table has some 400,000 clones, roughly 86% seen once; the top ten hold 1.3%. Germline CDR1 LNHDA, CDR2 SQIVND (reference sequence). The CDR3 is 13 residues long. The V end lost 5 bases, the J end lost 5 bases, and 10 bases lay between the germline ends.

Sequenced input: PBMCs or T cells enriched from blood (not recorded which). V gene TRBV19 combines with J gene TRBJ1-5; the D gene is possibly TRBD1 (6 bases). This TCR was recovered from a man in his thirties or forties who had recovered from COVID-19. CDR3 DNA: TGTGCCAGTAGTCCTTACAGGGATCAGCCCCAGCATTTT. It yields the protein CASSPYRDQPQHF.